This T cell receptor (beta chain) appears in the sequencing data of a study of cytomegalovirus exposure and HLA in healthy donors. Overall study: In an earlier analysis, 95 million to 140 million unique TCR beta sequences were found from some 200 million T cells.

Germline V gene data show CDR1 as LNHDA and CDR2 as SQIVND (reference sequence). The ends were cut back, 3 bases at V and 5 bases at J, with 13 bases in the middle. The CDR3 totals 14 residues. Amplification used 60 Vbeta primers and 13 Jbeta primers. The protocol was immunoSEQ multiplex PCR, while the TCRdb copy is restricted to in-frame clones and leaves out a portion. The data hold 110,000 to 150,000 clones, with roughly four fifths observed a single time. The sample consisted of PBMCs. The chain couples TRBV19 to TRBJ1-1, with unresolved D. The TCR comes from a woman aged 55-75 years in good health and CMV-seropositive. The chain's CDR3 is CASSIPERLTEAFF. The DNA of the CDR3 is TGTGCCAGTAGTATTCCAGAGAGGCTAACTGAAGCTTTCTTT.